A selection of T cell receptor beta chains follows, all from one sample in a study of T cell clones after liver transplantation. The antigens for these receptors are not known. Some clones are missing from TCRdb's copy, which holds only in-frame ones; the method was immunoSEQ multiplex PCR. In the table there are around 1,200 clones, about 40% of which are singletons. Sequenced input: CD4+ T cells from cultured PBMCs. The receptors stem from a human patient who received a liver transplant. Some T cells may arise from the graft donor. The CDR3 runs from the conserved cysteine through the conserved F or W. D genes are given only for firm matches. The size field is filled for only some rows; it gives once, few, many or a size class.

>-|TRBJ2-3|TRBV2|few
CASSEGNRGTDTQYF
TGTGCCAGCAGTGAAGGGAACAGGGGCACAGATACGCAGTATTTT
>-|TRBJ2-3|TRBV6-6|medium-sized
CASSLNTDTQYF
TGTGCCAGCAGTCTCAACACAGATACGCAGTATTTT
>TRBD2|TRBJ2-3|TRBV6-6|few
CASGGGRAVTQYF
TGTGCCTCGGGGGGCGGGAGGGCCGTTACGCAGTATTTT
>-|TRBJ2-1|TRBV7-8|medium-sized
CASSLGTGYNEQFF
TGTGCCAGCAGCTTAGGGACGGGTTACAATGAGCAGTTCTTC
>-|TRBJ2-7|TRBV5-4|-
CASSQDALGGLEQYF
TGCGCCAGCAGCCAAGATGCGCTCGGAGGGTTAGAGCAGTACTTC
>TRBD2|TRBJ2-1|TRBV7-9|-
CASSTSGSFYNEQFF
TGTGCCAGCAGCACTAGCGGGAGTTTTTACAATGAGCAGTTCTTC
>TRBD1|TRBJ1-1|TRBV18|large
CASSGQGGNTEAFF
TGTGCCAGCTCAGGACAGGGGGGTAACACTGAAGCTTTCTTT
>-|TRBJ2-7|TRBV11-3|large
CASSLVGIQYEQYF
TGTGCCAGCAGCTTAGTAGGTATTCAGTACGAGCAGTACTTC
>TRBD1|TRBJ1-4|TRBV5-1|medium-sized
CASRSTGAGEKLFF
TGCGCCAGCAGGTCGACAGGGGCGGGTGAAAAACTGTTTTTT
>-|TRBJ2-1|TRBV6-5|-
CASGAGVEQFF
TGTGCCAGTGGGGCAGGGGTTGAGCAGTTCTTC
>-|TRBJ1-5|TRBV7-2|-
CASSFSGLGGSQPQHF
TGTGCCAGCAGTTTTAGCGGGTTGGGGGGCTCTCAGCCCCAGCATTTT
>-|TRBJ2-3|TRBV15|-
CATSRDAGQRSDTQYF
TGTGCCACCAGCAGAGACGCAGGACAAAGAAGCGATACGCAGTATTTT
>-|TRBJ2-7|TRBV30|-
CAWRPVTLWEQYF
TGTGCCTGGAGACCCGTTACGTTATGGGAGCAGTACTTC
>-|TRBJ1-3|TRBV28|few
CASSVPTRGGNTIYF
TGTGCCAGCAGTGTACCGACAAGGGGTGGAAACACCATATATTTT
>-|TRBJ1-1|TRBV9|few
CASSVGPSYTEAFF
TGTGCCAGCAGCGTAGGGCCATCCTACACTGAAGCTTTCTTT
>-|TRBJ1-1|TRBV11-3|-
CASSPGSANTEAFF
TGTGCCAGCAGCCCAGGGTCAGCGAACACTGAAGCTTTCTTT
>-|TRBJ2-7|TRBV6-1|-
CASSHLWDTLEQYF
TGTGCCAGCAGTCACCTATGGGACACCCTCGAGCAGTACTTC
>TRBD1|TRBJ1-4|TRBV4-2|few
CASSFTGVEEKLFF
TGTGCCAGCAGCTTCACAGGGGTCGAGGAAAAACTGTTTTTT
>-|TRBJ1-5|TRBV18|few
CASSPGASPQHF
TGTGCCAGCTCACCAGGGGCCTCGCCCCAGCATTTT
>-|TRBJ2-2|TRBV5-1|-
CASSPGGTSTGELFF
TGCGCCAGCAGCCCAGGGGGGACTTCCACCGGGGAGCTGTTTTTT
>-|TRBJ2-4|TRBV28|-
CASSGRGHIQYF
TGTGCCAGCAGTGGCAGGGGTCACATTCAGTACTTC
>TRBD2|TRBJ2-3|TRBV6-1|few
CASSEALLGLAGSTDTQYF
TGTGCCAGCAGTGAAGCACTTCTCGGACTAGCGGGGAGCACAGATACGCAGTATTTT
>-|TRBJ2-5|TRBV19|-
CASSAAVYQETQYF
TGTGCCAGTAGTGCCGCAGTGTACCAAGAGACCCAGTACTTC
>TRBD1|TRBJ2-1|TRBV19|-
CASSFLQGGKVF
TGTGCCAGTAGTTTCCTACAGGGGGGAAAGGTCTTC
>-|TRBJ1-1|TRBV11-2|-
CASSLLRGTEAFF
TGTGCCAGCAGCTTATTACGTGGGACTGAAGCTTTCTTT
>TRBD1|TRBJ2-5|TRBV19|-
CASRDQGQGAGETQYF
TGTGCCAGTAGGGATCAGGGACAGGGGGCCGGGGAGACCCAGTACTTC
>TRBD1|TRBJ2-6|TRBV7-2|-
CASDTGAGANVLTF
TGTGCCAGCGACACAGGGGCCGGGGCCAACGTCCTGACTTTC
>TRBD2|TRBJ2-1|TRBV10-3|few
CAITSGTSGRDNEQFF
TGTGCCATCACCTCCGGGACTAGCGGGAGGGACAATGAGCAGTTCTTC
>TRBD1|TRBJ2-5|TRBV7-8|-
CASSFDRGRAQYF
TGTGCCAGCAGCTTTGACAGGGGGCGGGCCCAGTACTTC
>-|TRBJ2-6|TRBV7-4|-
CASSSQSRANVLTF
TGTGCCAGCAGCTCACAAAGTCGGGCCAACGTCCTGACTTTC
>TRBD2|TRBJ2-5|TRBV28|-
CASSLNLAGEERETQYF
TGTGCCAGCAGTTTAAACCTAGCGGGAGAGGAAAGAGAGACCCAGTACTTC